The 24 T cell receptor beta chains presented below share a single source sample, sequenced in a study of T cell responses to AZD1222 COVID-19 vaccine. Here immunoSEQ multiplex PCR was the method, and the copy in TCRdb shows in-frame clones only, minus some. This table holds 29,000 or so clones, about 94% found once. Sample: peripheral blood, taken on day 0 of AZD1222 vaccination. The receptors here all came from an adult in good health.

This clone has just one count. The V and J genes are TRBV5-1 and TRBJ1-1; TRBD1 agrees at 9 bases. The V gene end was trimmed by 4 bases and the J gene end by 0 bases; junction bases not matched to a gene: 7. Looked up from germline, CDR1 is SGHRS and CDR2 is YFSETQ. CDR3 length equals 16 residues. CDR3 nucleotides: TGCGCCAGCAGCCGGACAGGGGCAGGGATGAACACTGAAGCTTTCTTT. It codes for CASSRTGAGMNTEAFF. The variable domain in full, with the rest retrieved from reference TRBV5-1 and TRBJ1-1, is KAGVTQTPRYLIKTRGQQVTLSCSPISGHRSVSWYQQTPGQGLQFLFEYFSETQRNKGNFPGRFSGRQFSNSRSEMNVSTLELGDSALYLCASSRTGAGMNTEAFFGQGTRLTVV.

This chain uses TRBV11-2 with TRBJ2-7; D might be TRBD2 (5 bases). The CDR3 extends over 15 amino acids. The germline V gene encodes CDR1 SGHAT and CDR2 FQNNGV. V dropped 0 bases and J dropped 0 bases, with 9 bases sitting between them. The CDR3, as DNA: TGTGCCAGCAGCTTAGATGCGGGTTACTCCTACGAGCAGTACTTC. Residues: CASSLDAGYSYEQYF.

The chain's CDR3 is CASLGFGELFF. CDR3 nucleotide sequence: TGTGCCAGCCTGGGGTTCGGGGAGCTGTTTTTT. The V call is TRBV7-6, the J call TRBJ2-2; no definite D call. CDR3 length equals 11 residues. CDR1 and CDR2 (germline): SGHVS, FNYEAQ. With 8 bases removed from V and 7 bases from J, the gap between germline ends came to 8 bases.

The chain links TRBV19 to TRBJ1-1, with D tentatively TRBD1 (5 bases). The V and J ends lost 7 bases and 4 bases respectively, with 16 bases between them. The germline V gene encodes CDR1 LNHDA and CDR2 SQIVND (reference sequence). The CDR3 is 14 amino acids. The CDR3 region has the DNA TGTGCCAGTACACCCAGGGCCTCGGGCACTGAAGCTTTCTTT. As protein: CASTPRASGTEAFF.

This sequence joins TRBV18 and TRBJ1-1, with D uncertain. Trimming took off 2 bases at V and 0 bases at J, with 4 bases between the two ends. CDR1 and CDR2 (germline): KGHSH, LQKENI. The CDR3 contains 13 residues. CDR3 nucleotides: TGTGCCAGCTCACCAGGGATGAACACTGAAGCTTTCTTT. Its protein product is CASSPGMNTEAFF.

The rearrangement joins TRBV6-2 or TRBV6-3 to TRBJ2-7; TRBD2 matches 11 bases. The ends lost 4 bases at V and 5 bases at J; junction bases unmatched: 10. The CDR3 totals 16 residues. Looked up from germline, CDR1 is MNHEY and CDR2 is SVGEGT. The CDR3 protein is CASSLSLAGDNHEQYF. The CDR3 nucleotides read TGTGCCAGCAGTTTATCACTAGCGGGAGATAACCACGAGCAGTACTTC.

V and J are TRBV5-4 and TRBJ1-3, with unresolved D. CDR1 and CDR2 (germline): SGHNT, YYREEE (reference sequence). This CDR3 region has 13 residues. The V end lost 4 bases, the J end lost 3 bases, and 8 bases lay between the germline ends. CDR3 sequence: CASSPDGGNTIYF. Written as DNA, the CDR3 is TGTGCCAGCAGCCCGGACGGTGGAAACACCATATATTTT.

The chain uses TRBV20-1 and TRBJ2-7, with D possibly TRBD2 on 6 matching bases. The CDR3 sequence is 17 residues long. The germline CDR1 and CDR2 sequences are DFQATT and SNEGSKA (reference sequence). The V gene lost 3 bases and the J gene lost 7 bases, with 28 bases spanning the gap. This CDR3 is CSASEPLPTGDLWEQYF. CDR3 in DNA: TGCAGTGCTAGTGAACCCCTCCCCACGGGAGACCTTTGGGAGCAGTACTTC.

CDR3 in amino acids: CATSREGTDVPRPQHF. The CDR3 region has the DNA TGTGCCACCAGCAGAGAAGGGACAGACGTTCCTAGGCCCCAGCATTTT. V is TRBV15 and J is TRBJ1-5; 7 positions agree with TRBD1. The V segment lost 0 bases and the J segment 9 bases; nucleotides outside the gene matches: 11. CDR3 length equals 16 residues. Germline V gene sequence: CDR1 LNHNV, CDR2 YYDKDF (reference sequence).

About this clone: The DNA is left out, because the CDR3 cannot be placed on it with certainty; the CDR3 is given as TCRdb lists it. The V gene is TRBV6-5, the J gene TRBJ2-1; the table assigns TRBD1, which was not confirmed against the DNA. The CDR3 is 11 residues long, ends included. Germline loops: CDR1 MNHEY, CDR2 SVGAGI. CDR3 protein: CASVGQGIEFF.

Here the CDR3 DNA reads TGTGCCAGTTTCGACAGGGATAACTATGGCTACACCTTC. This gives the protein CASFDRDNYGYTF. The chain carries TRBV19 and TRBJ1-2; TRBD1 matches 7 bases. The CDR3 spans 13 residues. CDR1 LNHDA and CDR2 SQIVND come from the germline V gene (reference sequence). Trimming cost V 8 bases and J 1 base; bases outside gene matches: 4.

The V gene is TRBV7-9, the J gene TRBJ2-2; 8 bases are a match to TRBD1. The CDR3 contains 18 residues. V gave up 5 bases and J gave up 0 bases; unmatched junction bases: 11. CDR1 SEHNR and CDR2 FQNEAQ come from the germline V gene (reference sequence). This CDR3 reads CASSPLVGQDSNTGELFF. In DNA, the CDR3 is TGTGCCAGCAGCCCCTTGGTGGGACAGGACTCGAACACCGGGGAGCTGTTTTTT.

CDR3 sequence: CAISDSDRDNEKLFF. CDR3 bases: TGTGCCATCAGTGATTCCGACAGGGATAATGAAAAACTGTTTTTT. The gene calls are TRBV10-3 and TRBJ1-4, with 7 bases matching TRBD1. Germline V gives CDR1 ENHRY, CDR2 SYGVKD. The CDR3 is 15 residues long. The V and J ends lost 3 bases and 4 bases, in that order; junction bases with no gene match: 5.

The chain joins TRBV6-5 to TRBJ2-1; D uncertain. V was trimmed by 2 bases and J by 7 bases, leaving 6 bases between them. Germline CDR1 reads MNHEY; CDR2 reads SVGAGI. This CDR3 is built from 12 residues. The CDR3 sequence is CASSYEGNEQFF. As DNA, the CDR3 is TGTGCCAGCAGTTACGAAGGGAATGAGCAGTTCTTC.

The chain employs TRBV6-5 and TRBJ2-7, with D perhaps matching TRBD1 (5 bases). The CDR3 sequence is 10 residues long. Per germline, CDR1 MNHEY and CDR2 SVGAGI. Trimming took 11 bases from V and 5 from J, leaving 10 bases between them. The CDR3 DNA reads as TGTGCCGCTGGGGCCCACGAGCAGTACTTC. Residues: CAAGAHEQYF.

The V gene is TRBV7-6, the J gene TRBJ1-2; 11 bases align to TRBD1. There are 15 residues in the CDR3. Trimming cost V 5 bases and J 3 bases; bases outside gene matches: 5. CDR1 and CDR2 from the germline V gene are SGHVS and FNYEAQ. For the CDR3, the DNA is TGTGCCAGCAGCCTCGGGACAGGGGGTGACTATGGCTACACCTTC. It codes for CASSLGTGGDYGYTF.

The table lists this clone with a few counts. The chain is built from TRBV28 and TRBJ2-1, with unresolved D. The CDR3 contains 16 residues. The V end was cut by 5 bases, the J end by 4 bases, with 18 bases between. Per germline, CDR1 MDHEN and CDR2 SYDVKM. The CDR3 here is CASSPAREAPYNEQFF. CDR3 sequence (DNA): TGTGCCAGCAGTCCGGCCCGAGAAGCTCCTTACAATGAGCAGTTCTTC.

This chain joins TRBV11-2 and TRBJ1-5; D remains ambiguous. The V gene lost 3 bases and the J gene lost 7 bases, with 10 bases spanning the gap. The CDR3 runs to 13 residues. The germline CDR1 and CDR2 sequences are SGHAT and FQNNGV. The CDR3 sequence: CASSLGFGQPQHF. The DNA of the CDR3 is TGTGCCAGCAGCTTGGGGTTCGGACAGCCCCAGCATTTT.

This chain links TRBV4-3 with TRBJ2-3, with a tentative D call TRBD1 (5 bases). Looked up from germline, CDR1 is LGHNA and CDR2 is YSLEER. This CDR3 region has 15 residues. Deletions cut 0 bases from V and 0 bases from J, with 7 bases between. The CDR3 DNA reads TGCGCCAGCAGCCAAGAGGGGCGGAGCACAGATACGCAGTATTTT. Amino acids: CASSQEGRSTDTQYF.

V and J are TRBV6-1 and TRBJ1-6; D unresolved. Germline assignment: CDR1 MNHNS and CDR2 SASEGT. CDR3 length: 16 residues. Trimming removed 1 base from V and 6 bases from J, with 13 bases in between. CDR3 protein: CASSEGTLNSNSPLHF. The CDR3 DNA follows: TGTGCCAGCAGTGAAGGGACGTTAAACTCTAATTCACCCCTCCACTTT.

The V call is TRBV11-2, the J call TRBJ2-2, with 8 bases that match TRBD1. The germline CDR1 and CDR2 sequences are SGHAT and FQNNGV. The CDR3 length is 15 residues. V dropped 4 bases and J dropped 5; count of bases not matched to a gene: 6. The CDR3 loop is CASSSTGAGTGELFF. For the CDR3, the DNA is TGTGCCAGCAGCTCGACAGGGGCCGGGACCGGGGAGCTGTTTTTT.

The count of this clone is one. The chain recombines TRBV24-1 with TRBJ2-1; tentative D call: TRBD2 (6 bases). There are 13 residues in the CDR3. The germline gives CDR1 KGHDR, CDR2 SFDVKD. V lost 8 bases, J lost 6 bases, and 13 bases lay in between. The CDR3 region is CATIGGVRNEQFF. In nucleotides, the CDR3 is TGTGCCACCATCGGAGGGGTCCGCAATGAGCAGTTCTTC.

The V gene is TRBV12-3 or TRBV12-4, the J gene TRBJ1-5; 7 bases agree with TRBD1. This CDR3 has 11 amino acids. V lost 6 bases to trimming and J lost 13 bases; unmatched junction nucleotides: 6. CDR3 region: CASSLDREQHF. CDR3 DNA sequence: TGTGCCAGCAGCCTCGACAGGGAGCAGCATTTT.

This chain links TRBV2 with TRBJ1-5, with D tentatively TRBD1 (6 bases). The CDR3 spans 17 residues. Germline V gene lookup returns CDR1 SNHLY and CDR2 FYNNEI. V was shortened by 5 bases and J by 4 bases, with 21 bases between the two germline ends. Here the CDR3 reads CASSFNMGAGNNQPQHF. DNA for the CDR3: TGTGCCAGCAGTTTTAACATGGGGGCAGGAAATAATCAGCCCCAGCATTTT. Supplemented by reference TRBV2 and TRBJ1-5, the full variable domain reads EPEVTQTPSHQVTQMGQEVILRCVPISNHLYFYWYRQILGQKVEFLVSFYNNEISEKSEIFDDQFSVERPDGSNFTLKIRSTKLEDSAMYFCASSFNMGAGNNQPQHFGDGTRLSIL.